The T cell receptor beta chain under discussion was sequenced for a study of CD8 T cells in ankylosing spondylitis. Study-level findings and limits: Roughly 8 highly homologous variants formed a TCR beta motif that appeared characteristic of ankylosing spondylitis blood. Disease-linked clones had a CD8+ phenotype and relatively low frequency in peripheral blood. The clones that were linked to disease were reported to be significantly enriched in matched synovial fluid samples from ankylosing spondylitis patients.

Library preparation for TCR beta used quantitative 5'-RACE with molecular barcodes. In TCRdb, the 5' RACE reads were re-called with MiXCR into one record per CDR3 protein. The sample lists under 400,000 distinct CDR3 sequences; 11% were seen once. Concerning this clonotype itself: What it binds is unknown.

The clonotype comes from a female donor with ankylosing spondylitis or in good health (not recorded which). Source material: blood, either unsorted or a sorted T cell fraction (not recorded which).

Here the CDR3 reads CASSLPFLTGSSGNTIYF. The CDR3 DNA reads as TGTGCCAGCAGCTTGCCCTTCTTGACAGGGAGCTCTGGAAACACCATATATTTT. The chain couples TRBV5-6 to TRBJ1-3, with 7 bases that match TRBD1. CDR1 is SGHDT and CDR2 is YYEEEE in the germline V gene. The CDR3 spans 18 residues. V shed 1 base, J shed 0 bases, and the junction held 10 bases outside the gene matches.